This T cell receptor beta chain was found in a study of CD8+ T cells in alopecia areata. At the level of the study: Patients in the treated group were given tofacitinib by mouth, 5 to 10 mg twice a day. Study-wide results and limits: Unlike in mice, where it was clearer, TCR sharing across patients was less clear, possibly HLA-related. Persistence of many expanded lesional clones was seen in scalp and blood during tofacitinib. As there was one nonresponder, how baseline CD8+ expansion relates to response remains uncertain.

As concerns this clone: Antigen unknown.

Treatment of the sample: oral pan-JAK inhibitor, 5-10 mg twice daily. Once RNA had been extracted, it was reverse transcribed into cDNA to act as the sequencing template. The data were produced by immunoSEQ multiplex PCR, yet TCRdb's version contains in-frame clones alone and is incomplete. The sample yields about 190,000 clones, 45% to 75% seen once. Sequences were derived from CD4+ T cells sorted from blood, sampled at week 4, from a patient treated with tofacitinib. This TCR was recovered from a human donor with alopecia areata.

CDR3 protein: CASSLAGLAVTGELFF. The CDR3 bases are TGCGCCAGCAGTCTGGCGGGACTAGCGGTCACCGGGGAGCTGTTTTTT. The chain is built from TRBV4-1 and TRBJ2-2; TRBD2 agrees at 11 bases. The CDR3 is made up of 16 amino acids. V lost 6 bases, J lost 4 bases, and 7 bases stayed unmatched. Germline CDR1 and CDR2: MGHRA and YSYEKL.